The clone carrying this T cell receptor beta chain occurred a few times. Its matching antigen is unknown. This entry comes from a study of T cell repertoires in cytomegalovirus infection. Study context: Indicated by public TCR beta signatures were CMV infection and matching HLA type.

The V gene lost 4 bases and the J gene lost 7 bases, with 10 bases spanning the gap. The CDR3 has 13 residues. Germline CDR1 SGHDN, CDR2 FVKESK. TCRdb fed the reads into MiXCR, producing one record per CDR3 protein. The sample includes roughly 250,000 distinct CDR3 sequences, approximately 22% of them seen just once. Overall study findings and caveats: HLA-C-restricted CMV-specific TCR beta clonotypes were dominant in the ex vivo response.

This TCR was recovered from a human donor in good health (CMV status not recorded). Some clones in this sample may be carry-over from other donors' samples. The sequencing input was CD8+ T cells from PBMCs. V and J are TRBV14 and TRBJ2-2; no clear D. The CDR3 here is CASSRWVNGELFF. Written as DNA, the CDR3 is TGTGCCAGCAGCCGTTGGGTAAACGGGGAGCTGTTTTTT.